The T cell receptor beta chain under discussion was sequenced for a study of blood T cell repertoires in COVID-19. Some clones are missing from TCRdb's copy, which holds only in-frame ones; the method was immunoSEQ multiplex PCR. The table has roughly 250,000 clones, 70% to 90% seen once. The receptor's source is a woman between 25 and 40 years old who had recovered from COVID-19. Sequenced material: PBMCs or T cells enriched from blood (not recorded which).

CDR3 DNA sequence: TGTGCCAGCAGCCCTCGGGGAGGGGGAAGTAACGAGCAGTACTTC. This gives the protein CASSPRGGGSNEQYF. The rearrangement links TRBV7-9 to TRBJ2-7; D may be TRBD2 (7 bases). CDR3 length: 15 amino acids. In germline, CDR1 is SEHNR, CDR2 FQNEAQ (reference sequence). Trimming pared 5 bases from V and 5 bases from J, leaving 19 bases between.